This T cell receptor beta chain came from a study of T cell responses to AZD1222 COVID-19 vaccine. A word on this clone: Its target is not known.

The germline V gene encodes CDR1 SGHVS and CDR2 FQNEAQ. CDR3 length: 19 residues. The V end was cut by 0 bases, the J end by 0 bases, with 15 bases between. Study observations and caveats: Repertoires in all cases were sampled only once the peak T cell response had passed.

This table comes from immunoSEQ multiplex PCR, and its TCRdb copy is limited to in-frame clones, with some not included. This sample has nearly 95,000 clones; roughly nine tenths occur once, and the top ten carry about 2.4%. This receptor was identified in an adult who received the AZD1222 COVID-19 vaccine. Source: peripheral blood, taken 28 days after the second AZD1222 dose. This chain joins TRBV7-8 and TRBJ1-6, with D perhaps matching TRBD1 (5 bases). The CDR3 protein is CASSLAREGLSSYNSPLHF. CDR3 DNA: TGTGCCAGCAGCTTAGCGCGGGAGGGGCTGAGCTCCTATAATTCACCCCTCCACTTT.